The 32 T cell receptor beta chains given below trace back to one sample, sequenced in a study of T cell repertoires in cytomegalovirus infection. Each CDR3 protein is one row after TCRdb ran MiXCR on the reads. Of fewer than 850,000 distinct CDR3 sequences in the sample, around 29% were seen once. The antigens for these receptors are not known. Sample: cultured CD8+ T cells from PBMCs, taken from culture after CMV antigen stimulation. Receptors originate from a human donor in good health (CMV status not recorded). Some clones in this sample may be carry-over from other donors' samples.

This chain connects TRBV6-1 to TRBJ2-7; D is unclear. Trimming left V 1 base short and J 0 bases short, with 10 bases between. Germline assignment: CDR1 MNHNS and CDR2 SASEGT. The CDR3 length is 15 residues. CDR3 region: CASSEGLGLSYEQYF. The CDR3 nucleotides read TGTGCCAGCAGTGAAGGACTCGGCCTCTCCTACGAGCAGTACTTC.

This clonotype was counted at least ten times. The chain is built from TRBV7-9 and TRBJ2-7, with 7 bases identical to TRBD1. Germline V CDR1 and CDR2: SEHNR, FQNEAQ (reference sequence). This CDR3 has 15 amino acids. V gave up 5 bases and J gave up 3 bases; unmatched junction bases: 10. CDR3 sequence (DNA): TGTGCCAGCAGCCTACCTCGACAGGGATACTACGAGCAGTACTTC. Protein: CASSLPRQGYYEQYF.

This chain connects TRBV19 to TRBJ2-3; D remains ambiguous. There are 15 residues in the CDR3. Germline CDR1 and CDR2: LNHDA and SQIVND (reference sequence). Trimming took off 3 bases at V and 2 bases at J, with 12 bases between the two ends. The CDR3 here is CASSIAQRTTDTQYF. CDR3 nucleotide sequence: TGTGCCAGTAGTATCGCACAGCGAACCACAGATACGCAGTATTTT. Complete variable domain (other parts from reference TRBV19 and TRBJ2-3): DGGITQSPKYLFRKEGQNVTLSCEQNLNHDAMYWYRQDPGQGLRLIYYSQIVNDFQKGDIAEGYSVSREKKESFPLTVTSAQKNPTAFYLCASSIAQRTTDTQYFGPGTRLTVL.

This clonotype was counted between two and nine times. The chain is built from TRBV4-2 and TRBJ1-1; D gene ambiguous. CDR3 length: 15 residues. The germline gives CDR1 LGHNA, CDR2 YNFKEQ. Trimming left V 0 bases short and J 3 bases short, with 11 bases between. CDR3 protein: CASSQEGPSHTEAFF. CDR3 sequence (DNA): TGTGCCAGCAGCCAAGAAGGGCCCTCCCACACTGAAGCTTTCTTT.

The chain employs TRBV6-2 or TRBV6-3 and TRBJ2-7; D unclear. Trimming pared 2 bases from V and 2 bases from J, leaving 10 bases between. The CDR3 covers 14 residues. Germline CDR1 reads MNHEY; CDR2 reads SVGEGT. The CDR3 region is CASSYDERPYEQYV. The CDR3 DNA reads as TGTGCCAGCAGTTACGATGAGCGACCCTACGAGCAGTACGTC.

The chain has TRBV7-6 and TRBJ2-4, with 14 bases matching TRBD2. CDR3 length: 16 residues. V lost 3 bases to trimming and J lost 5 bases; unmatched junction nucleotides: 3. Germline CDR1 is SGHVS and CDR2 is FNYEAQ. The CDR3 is CASSLTSGGDQNIQYF. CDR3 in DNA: TGTGCCAGCAGCTTGACTAGCGGGGGGGATCAAAACATTCAGTACTTC.

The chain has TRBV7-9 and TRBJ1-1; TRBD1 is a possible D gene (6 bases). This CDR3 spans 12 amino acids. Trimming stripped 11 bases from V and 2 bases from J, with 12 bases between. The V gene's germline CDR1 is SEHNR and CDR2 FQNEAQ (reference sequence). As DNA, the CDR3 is TGTGCCTTCCGAGGGGGTAACACTGAAGCTTTCTTT. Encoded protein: CAFRGGNTEAFF. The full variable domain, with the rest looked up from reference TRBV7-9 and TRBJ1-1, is DTGVSQNPRHKITKRGQNVTFRCDPISEHNRLYWYRQTLGQGPEFLTYFQNEAQLEKSRLLSDRFSAERPKGSFSTLEIQRTEQGDSAMYLCAFRGGNTEAFFGQGTRLTVV.

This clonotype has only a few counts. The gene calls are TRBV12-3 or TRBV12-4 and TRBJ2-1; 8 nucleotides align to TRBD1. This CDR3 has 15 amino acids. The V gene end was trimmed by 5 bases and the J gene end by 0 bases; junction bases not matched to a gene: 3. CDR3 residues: CASSPQGASYNEQFF. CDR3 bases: TGTGCCAGCAGTCCCCAGGGGGCCTCCTACAATGAGCAGTTCTTC.

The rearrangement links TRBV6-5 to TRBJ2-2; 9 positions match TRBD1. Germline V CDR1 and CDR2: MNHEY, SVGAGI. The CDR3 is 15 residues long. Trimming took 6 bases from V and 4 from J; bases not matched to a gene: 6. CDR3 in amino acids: CASSRTGGPTGELFF. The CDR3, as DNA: TGTGCCAGCAGCCGAACAGGGGGCCCCACCGGGGAGCTGTTTTTT.

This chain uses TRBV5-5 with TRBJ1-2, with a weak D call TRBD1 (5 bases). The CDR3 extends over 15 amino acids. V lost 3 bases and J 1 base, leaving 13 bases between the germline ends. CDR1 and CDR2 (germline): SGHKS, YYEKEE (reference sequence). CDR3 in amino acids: CASSSSLGGNYGYTF. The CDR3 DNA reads TGTGCCAGCAGCTCGTCTCTGGGGGGTAACTATGGCTACACCTTC. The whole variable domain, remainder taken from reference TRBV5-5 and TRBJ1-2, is DAGVTQSPTHLIKTRGQQVTLRCSPISGHKSVSWYQQVLGQGPQFIFQYYEKEERGRGNFPDRFSARQFPNYSSELNVNALLLGDSALYLCASSSSLGGNYGYTFGSGTRLTVV.

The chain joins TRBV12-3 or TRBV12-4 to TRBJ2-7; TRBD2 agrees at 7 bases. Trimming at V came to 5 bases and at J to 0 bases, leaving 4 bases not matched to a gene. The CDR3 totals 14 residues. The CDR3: CASSPRLASYEQYF. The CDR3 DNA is TGTGCCAGCAGTCCCAGACTAGCCTCCTACGAGCAGTACTTC.

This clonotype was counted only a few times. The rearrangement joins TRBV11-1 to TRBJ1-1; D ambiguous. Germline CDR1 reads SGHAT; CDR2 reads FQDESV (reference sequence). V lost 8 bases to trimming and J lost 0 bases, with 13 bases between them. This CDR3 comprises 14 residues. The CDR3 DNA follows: TGTGCCAGCGAAGTAGGAGGGATGAACACTGAAGCTTTCTTT. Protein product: CASEVGGMNTEAFF.

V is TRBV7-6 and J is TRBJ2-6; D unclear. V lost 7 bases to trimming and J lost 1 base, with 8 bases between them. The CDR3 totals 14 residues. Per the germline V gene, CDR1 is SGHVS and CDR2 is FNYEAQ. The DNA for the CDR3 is TGTGCCAGCACCCTGATTTCTGGGGCCAACGTCCTGACTTTC. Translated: CASTLISGANVLTF.

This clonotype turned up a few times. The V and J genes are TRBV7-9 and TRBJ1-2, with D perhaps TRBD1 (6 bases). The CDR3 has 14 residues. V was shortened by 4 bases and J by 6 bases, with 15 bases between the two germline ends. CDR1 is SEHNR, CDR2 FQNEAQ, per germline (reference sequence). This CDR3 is CASSSQQGPDGYTF. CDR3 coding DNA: TGTGCCAGCAGCTCTCAACAGGGTCCGGATGGCTACACCTTC.

The DNA for the CDR3 is TGCGCCAGCAGCCAAGAAGCCCGACTAGGGCCCTGGGGTGAGCAGTTCTTC. This gives the protein CASSQEARLGPWGEQFF. The chain carries TRBV4-3 and TRBJ2-1; TRBD2 might be the D (6 bases). Deletions cut 0 bases from V and 9 bases from J, with 21 bases between. CDR3 length equals 17 residues. Germline loops: CDR1 LGHNA, CDR2 YSLEER.

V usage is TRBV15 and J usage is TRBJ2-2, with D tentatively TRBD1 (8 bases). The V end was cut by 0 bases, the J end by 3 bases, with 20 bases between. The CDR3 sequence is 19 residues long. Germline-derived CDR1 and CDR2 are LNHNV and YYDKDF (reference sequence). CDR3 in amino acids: CATSREQGVFREDTGELFF. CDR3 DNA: TGTGCCACCAGCAGAGAACAGGGGGTTTTTCGGGAGGACACCGGGGAGCTGTTTTTT.

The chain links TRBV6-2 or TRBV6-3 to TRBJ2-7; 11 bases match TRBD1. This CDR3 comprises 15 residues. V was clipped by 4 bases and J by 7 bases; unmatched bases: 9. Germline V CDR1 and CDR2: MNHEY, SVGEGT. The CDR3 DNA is TGTGCCAGCAGTTCGGGACAGGGGGACCTTGGGGAGCAGTACGTC. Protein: CASSSGQGDLGEQYV.

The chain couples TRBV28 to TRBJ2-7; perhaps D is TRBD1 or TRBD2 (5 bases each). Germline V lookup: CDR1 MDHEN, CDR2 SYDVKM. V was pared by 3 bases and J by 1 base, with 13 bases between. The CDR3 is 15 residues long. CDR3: CASSLRGVSSYEQYV. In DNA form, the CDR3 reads TGTGCCAGCAGTTTGAGAGGGGTTTCTTCCTACGAGCAGTACGTC.

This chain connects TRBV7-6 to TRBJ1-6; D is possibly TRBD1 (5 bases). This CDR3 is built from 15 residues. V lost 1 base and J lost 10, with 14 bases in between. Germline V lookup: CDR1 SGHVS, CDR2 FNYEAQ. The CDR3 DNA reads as TGTGCCAGCAGCTTAGAACTCAGGGAAGACTCACCCCTCCACTTT. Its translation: CASSLELREDSPLHF.

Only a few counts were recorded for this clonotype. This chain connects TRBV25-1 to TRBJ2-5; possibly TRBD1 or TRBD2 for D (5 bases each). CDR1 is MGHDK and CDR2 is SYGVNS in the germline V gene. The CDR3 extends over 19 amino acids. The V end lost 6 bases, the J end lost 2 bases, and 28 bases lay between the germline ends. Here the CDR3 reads CASRKGWGLPHGAQETQYF. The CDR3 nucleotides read TGTGCCAGCAGGAAGGGTTGGGGATTGCCCCACGGGGCACAAGAGACCCAGTACTTC.

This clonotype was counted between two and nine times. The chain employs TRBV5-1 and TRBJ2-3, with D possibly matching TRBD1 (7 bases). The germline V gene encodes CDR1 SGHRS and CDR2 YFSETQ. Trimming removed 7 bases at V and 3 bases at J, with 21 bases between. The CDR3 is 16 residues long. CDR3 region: CASASSGGGLTDTQYF. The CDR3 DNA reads TGCGCCAGCGCGAGTAGCGGAGGGGGCCTTACAGATACGCAGTATTTT.

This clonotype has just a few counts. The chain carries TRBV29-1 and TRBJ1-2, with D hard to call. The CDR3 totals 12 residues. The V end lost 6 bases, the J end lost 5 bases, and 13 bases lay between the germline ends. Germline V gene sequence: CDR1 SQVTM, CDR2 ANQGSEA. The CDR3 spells CSVVVPLYGYTF. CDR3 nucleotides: TGCAGCGTCGTAGTTCCCCTATATGGCTACACCTTC.

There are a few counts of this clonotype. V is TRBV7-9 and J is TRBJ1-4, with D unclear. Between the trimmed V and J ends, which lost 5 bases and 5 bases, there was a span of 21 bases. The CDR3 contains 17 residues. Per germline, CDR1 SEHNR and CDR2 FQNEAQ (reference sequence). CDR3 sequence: CASSPREVAVRNEKLFF. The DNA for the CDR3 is TGTGCCAGCAGCCCTAGGGAAGTGGCAGTCCGGAATGAAAAACTGTTTTTT.

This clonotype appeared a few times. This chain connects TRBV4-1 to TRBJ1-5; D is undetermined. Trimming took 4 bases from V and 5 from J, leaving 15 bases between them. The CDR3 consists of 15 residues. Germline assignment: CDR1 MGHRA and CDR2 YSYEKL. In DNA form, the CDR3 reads TGCGCCAGCAGCCGTCTATTCACGACATATCAGCCCCAGCATTTT. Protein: CASSRLFTTYQPQHF.

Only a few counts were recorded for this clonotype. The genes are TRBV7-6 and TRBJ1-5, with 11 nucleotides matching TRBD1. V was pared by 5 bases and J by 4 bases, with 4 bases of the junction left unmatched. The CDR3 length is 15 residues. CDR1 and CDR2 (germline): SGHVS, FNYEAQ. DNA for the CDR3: TGTGCCAGCAGCACCGGGGACAGGGGGAATCAGCCCCAGCATTTT. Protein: CASSTGDRGNQPQHF. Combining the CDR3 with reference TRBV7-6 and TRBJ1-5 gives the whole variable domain GAGVSQSPRYKVTKRGQDVALRCDPISGHVSLYWYRQALGQGPEFLTYFNYEAQQDKSGLPNDRFSAERPEGSISTLTIQRTEQRDSAMYRCASSTGDRGNQPQHFGDGTRLSIL.

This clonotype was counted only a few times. The CDR3 sequence: CASSSATGLPRTYNEQFF. CDR3 coding DNA: TGTGCCAGCAGTTCGGCGACAGGGCTCCCTAGGACCTACAATGAGCAGTTCTTC. The V call is TRBV12-3 or TRBV12-4, the J call TRBJ2-1; 7 bases fit TRBD1. The V segment lost 4 bases and the J segment 2 bases; nucleotides outside the gene matches: 14. The CDR3 has 18 amino acids.

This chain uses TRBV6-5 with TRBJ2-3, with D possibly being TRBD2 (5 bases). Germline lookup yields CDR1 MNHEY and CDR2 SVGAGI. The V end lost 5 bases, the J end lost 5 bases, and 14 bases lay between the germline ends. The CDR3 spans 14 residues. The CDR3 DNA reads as TGTGCCAGCAGTACAGAATGGGAGCTAGATACGCAGTATTTT. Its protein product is CASSTEWELDTQYF.

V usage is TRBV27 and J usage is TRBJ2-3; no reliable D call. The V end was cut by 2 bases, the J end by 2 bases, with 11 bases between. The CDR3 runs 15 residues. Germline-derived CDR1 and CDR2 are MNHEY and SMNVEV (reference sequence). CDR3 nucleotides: TGTGCCAGCAGTTTAGTCCAGGAAAACACAGATACGCAGTATTTT. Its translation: CASSLVQENTDTQYF.

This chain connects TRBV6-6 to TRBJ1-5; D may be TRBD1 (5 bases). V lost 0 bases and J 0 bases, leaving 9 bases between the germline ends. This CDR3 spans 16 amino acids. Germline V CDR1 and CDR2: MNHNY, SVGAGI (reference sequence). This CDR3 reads CASSYSGRDSNQPQHF. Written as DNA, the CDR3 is TGTGCCAGCAGTTACTCGGGCAGGGATAGCAATCAGCCCCAGCATTTT.

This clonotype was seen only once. The CDR3 nucleotides are TGCAGTGCTAGAGAAAGGGACAGGGGGCGGGTAAGCAATCAGCCCCAGCATTTT. It translates to CSARERDRGRVSNQPQHF. The V call is TRBV20-1, the J call TRBJ1-5; 12 positions agree with TRBD1. The CDR3 has 18 residues. With V trimmed by 0 bases and J by 1 base, 7 bases remained unmatched. Germline assignment: CDR1 DFQATT and CDR2 SNEGSKA (reference sequence).

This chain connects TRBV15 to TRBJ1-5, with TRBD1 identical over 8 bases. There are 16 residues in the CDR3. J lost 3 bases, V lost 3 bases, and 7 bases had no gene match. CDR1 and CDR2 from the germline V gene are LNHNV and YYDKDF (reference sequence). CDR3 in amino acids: CATSSDQGANNQPQHF. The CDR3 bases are TGTGCCACCAGCAGTGATCAGGGGGCGAACAATCAGCCCCAGCATTTT.

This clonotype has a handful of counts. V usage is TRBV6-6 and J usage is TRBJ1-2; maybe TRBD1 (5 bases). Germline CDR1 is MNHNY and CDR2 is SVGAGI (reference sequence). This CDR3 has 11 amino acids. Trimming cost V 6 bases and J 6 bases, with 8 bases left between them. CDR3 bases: TGTGCCAGCAGAGTAGGGGATGGCTACACCTTC. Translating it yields CASRVGDGYTF.